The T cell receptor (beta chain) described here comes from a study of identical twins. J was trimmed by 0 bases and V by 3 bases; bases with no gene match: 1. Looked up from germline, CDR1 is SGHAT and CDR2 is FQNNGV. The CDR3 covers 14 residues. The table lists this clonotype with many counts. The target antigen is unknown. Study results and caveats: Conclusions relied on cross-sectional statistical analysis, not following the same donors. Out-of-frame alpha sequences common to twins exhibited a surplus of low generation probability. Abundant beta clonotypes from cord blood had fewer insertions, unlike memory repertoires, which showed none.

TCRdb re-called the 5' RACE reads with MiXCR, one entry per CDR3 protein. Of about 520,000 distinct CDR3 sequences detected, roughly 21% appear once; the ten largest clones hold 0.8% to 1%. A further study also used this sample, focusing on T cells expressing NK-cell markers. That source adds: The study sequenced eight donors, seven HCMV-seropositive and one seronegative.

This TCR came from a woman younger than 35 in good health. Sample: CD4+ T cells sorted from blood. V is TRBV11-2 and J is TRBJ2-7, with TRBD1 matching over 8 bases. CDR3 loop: CASSLGQVSYEQYF. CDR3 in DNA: TGTGCCAGCAGCTTGGGACAGGTCTCCTACGAGCAGTACTTC.